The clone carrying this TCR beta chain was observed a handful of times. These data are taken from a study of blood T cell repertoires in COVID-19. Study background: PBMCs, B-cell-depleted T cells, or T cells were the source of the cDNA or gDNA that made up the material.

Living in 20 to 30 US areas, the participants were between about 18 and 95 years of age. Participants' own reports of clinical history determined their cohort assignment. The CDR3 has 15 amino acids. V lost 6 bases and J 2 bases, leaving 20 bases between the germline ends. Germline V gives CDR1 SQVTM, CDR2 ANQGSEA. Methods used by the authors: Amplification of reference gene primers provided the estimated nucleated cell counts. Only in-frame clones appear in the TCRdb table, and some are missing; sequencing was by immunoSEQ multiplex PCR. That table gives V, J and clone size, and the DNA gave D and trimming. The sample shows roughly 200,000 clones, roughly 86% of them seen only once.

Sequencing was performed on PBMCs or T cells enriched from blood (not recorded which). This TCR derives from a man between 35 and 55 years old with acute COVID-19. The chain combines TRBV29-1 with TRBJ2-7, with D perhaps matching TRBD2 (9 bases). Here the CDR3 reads CSVTRGLAGPYEQYF. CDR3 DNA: TGCAGCGTGACCAGGGGGCTAGCGGGGCCCTACGAGCAGTACTTC.